The 3 T cell receptor beta chains presented below share a single source sample, sequenced in a study of cytomegalovirus exposure and HLA in healthy donors. Primers included in the PCR were 60 Vbeta and 13 Jbeta primers. Produced via immunoSEQ multiplex PCR; TCRdb's table is partial and in-frame only. The sample lists around 140,000 clones, over 60% occurring once. The material sequenced was PBMCs. All receptors derive from a woman between 18 and 29 years old in good health and CMV-seronegative.

The gene calls are TRBV5-1 and TRBJ2-2; D possibly corresponds to TRBD1 (6 bases). V was cut by 2 bases and J by 4 bases, with 6 bases left in between. Germline V gene data show CDR1 as SGHRS and CDR2 as YFSETQ. The CDR3 length is 13 residues. The CDR3 nucleotides are TGCGCCAGCAGCTTACAGGGCACCGGGGAGCTGTTTTTT. Its translation is CASSLQGTGELFF.

This clone has a single count. The rearrangement joins TRBV5-1 to TRBJ1-2; 8 bases fit TRBD1. The CDR3 consists of 14 residues. V dropped 4 bases and J dropped 10; count of bases not matched to a gene: 12. From germline, CDR1 is SGHRS and CDR2 YFSETQ. As DNA, the CDR3 is TGCGCCAGCAGCCTGCCCGGACAGGGTAATGTCTACACCTTC. It translates to CASSLPGQGNVYTF. The full variable domain, its missing parts supplied by reference TRBV5-1 and TRBJ1-2, is KAGVTQTPRYLIKTRGQQVTLSCSPISGHRSVSWYQQTPGQGLQFLFEYFSETQRNKGNFPGRFSGRQFSNSRSEMNVSTLELGDSALYLCASSLPGQGNVYTFGSGTRLTVV.

The V gene is TRBV19, the J gene TRBJ2-5, with 8 bases lining up with TRBD2. CDR3 length: 18 residues. Trimming took 3 bases from V and 5 from J; bases not matched to a gene: 17. CDR1 is LNHDA and CDR2 is SQIVND in the germline V gene (reference sequence). CDR3 sequence: CASSMGGLAGLWGETQYF. CDR3 nucleotides: TGTGCCAGTAGTATGGGGGGGCTAGCGGGCCTCTGGGGGGAGACCCAGTACTTC.